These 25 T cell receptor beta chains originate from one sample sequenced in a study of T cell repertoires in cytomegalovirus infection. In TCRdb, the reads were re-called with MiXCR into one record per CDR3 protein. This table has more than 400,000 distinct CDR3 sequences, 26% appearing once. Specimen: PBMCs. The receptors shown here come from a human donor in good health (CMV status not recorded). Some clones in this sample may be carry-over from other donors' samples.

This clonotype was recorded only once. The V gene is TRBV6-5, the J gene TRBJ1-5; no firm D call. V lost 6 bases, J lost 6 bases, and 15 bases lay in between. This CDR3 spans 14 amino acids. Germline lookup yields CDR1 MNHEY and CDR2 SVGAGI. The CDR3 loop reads CASSSYGLGQPQHF. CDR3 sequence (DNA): TGTGCCAGCAGCTCTTACGGGCTGGGTCAGCCCCAGCATTTT.

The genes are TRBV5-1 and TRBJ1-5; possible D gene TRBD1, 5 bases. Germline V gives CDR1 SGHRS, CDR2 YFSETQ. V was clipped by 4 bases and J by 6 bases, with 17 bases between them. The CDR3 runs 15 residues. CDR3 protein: CASSPDSGTGQPQHF. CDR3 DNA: TGCGCCAGCAGCCCGGATTCGGGAACAGGTCAGCCCCAGCATTTT.

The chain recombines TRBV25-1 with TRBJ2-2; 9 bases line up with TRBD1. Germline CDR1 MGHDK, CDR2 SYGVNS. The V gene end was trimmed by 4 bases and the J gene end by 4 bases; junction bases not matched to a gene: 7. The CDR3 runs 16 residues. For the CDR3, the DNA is TGTGCCAGCAGTGCCCCCGGGACAGGGATCACCGGGGAGCTGTTTTTT. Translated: CASSAPGTGITGELFF.

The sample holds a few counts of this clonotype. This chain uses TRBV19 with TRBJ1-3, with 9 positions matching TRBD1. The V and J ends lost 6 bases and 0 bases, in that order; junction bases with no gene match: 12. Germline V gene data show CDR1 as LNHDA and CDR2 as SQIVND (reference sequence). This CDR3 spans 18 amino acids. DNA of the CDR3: TGTGCCAGTAGCACCGGGACAGGGCTTCTTAGCTCTGGAAACACCATATATTTT. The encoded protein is CASSTGTGLLSSGNTIYF.

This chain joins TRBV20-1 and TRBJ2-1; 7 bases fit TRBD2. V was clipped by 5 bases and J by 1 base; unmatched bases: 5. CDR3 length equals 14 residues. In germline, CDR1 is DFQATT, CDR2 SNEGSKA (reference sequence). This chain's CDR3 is CSAGRDSSYNEQFF. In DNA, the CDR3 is TGCAGTGCTGGGAGGGACTCGTCCTACAATGAGCAGTTCTTC.

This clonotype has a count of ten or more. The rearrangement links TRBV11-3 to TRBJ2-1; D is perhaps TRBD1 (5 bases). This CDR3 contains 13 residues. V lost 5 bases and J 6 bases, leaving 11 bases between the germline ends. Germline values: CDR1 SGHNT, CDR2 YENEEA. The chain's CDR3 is CASSRLRGNEQFF. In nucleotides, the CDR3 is TGTGCCAGCAGCCGTTTAAGGGGCAATGAGCAGTTCTTC.

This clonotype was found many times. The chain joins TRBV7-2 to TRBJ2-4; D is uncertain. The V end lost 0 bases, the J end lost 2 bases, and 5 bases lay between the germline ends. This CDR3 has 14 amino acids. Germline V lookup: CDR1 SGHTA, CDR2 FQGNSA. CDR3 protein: CASSLAGPKNIQYF. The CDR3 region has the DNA TGTGCCAGCAGCTTAGCAGGACCCAAAAACATTCAGTACTTC.

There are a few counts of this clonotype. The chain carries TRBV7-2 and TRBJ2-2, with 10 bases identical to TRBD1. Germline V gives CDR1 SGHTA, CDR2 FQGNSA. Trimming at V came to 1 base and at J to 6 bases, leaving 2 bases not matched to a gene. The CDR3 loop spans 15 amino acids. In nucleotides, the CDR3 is TGTGCCAGCAGCTTAGGTGGACAGGGGGCCGGGGAGCTGTTTTTT. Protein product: CASSLGGQGAGELFF.

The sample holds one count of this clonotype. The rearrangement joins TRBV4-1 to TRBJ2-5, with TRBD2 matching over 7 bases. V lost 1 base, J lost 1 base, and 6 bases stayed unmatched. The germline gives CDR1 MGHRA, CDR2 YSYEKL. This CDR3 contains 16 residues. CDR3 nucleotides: TGCGCCAGCAGCCAAGGGGGGGGGGGGTTCCAAGAGACCCAGTACTTC. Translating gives CASSQGGGGFQETQYF.

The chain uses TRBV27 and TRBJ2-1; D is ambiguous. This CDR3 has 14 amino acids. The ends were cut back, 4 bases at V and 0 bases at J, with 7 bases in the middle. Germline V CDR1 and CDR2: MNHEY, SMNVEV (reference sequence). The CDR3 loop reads CASSYALSYNEQFF. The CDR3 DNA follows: TGTGCCAGCAGTTATGCCCTCTCCTACAATGAGCAGTTCTTC.

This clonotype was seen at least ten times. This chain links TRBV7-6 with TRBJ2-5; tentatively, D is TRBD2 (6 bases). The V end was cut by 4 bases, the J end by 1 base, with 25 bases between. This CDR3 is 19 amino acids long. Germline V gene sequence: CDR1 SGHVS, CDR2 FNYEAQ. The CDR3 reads CASSYNHPLAKTLQETQYF. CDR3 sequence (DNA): TGTGCCAGCAGCTACAACCACCCCCTAGCGAAGACCCTCCAAGAGACCCAGTACTTC.

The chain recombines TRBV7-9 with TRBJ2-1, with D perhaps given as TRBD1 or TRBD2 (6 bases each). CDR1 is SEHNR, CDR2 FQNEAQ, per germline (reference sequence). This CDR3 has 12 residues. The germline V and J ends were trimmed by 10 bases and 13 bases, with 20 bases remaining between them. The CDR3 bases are TGTGCCAACGCACCCCCGGGGGCTGATCAGTTCTTC. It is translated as CANAPPGADQFF.

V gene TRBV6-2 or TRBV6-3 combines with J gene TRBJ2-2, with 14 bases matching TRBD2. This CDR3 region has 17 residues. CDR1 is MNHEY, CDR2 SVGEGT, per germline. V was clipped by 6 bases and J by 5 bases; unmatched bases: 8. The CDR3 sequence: CASSIWGTSGRTGELFF. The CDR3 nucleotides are TGTGCCAGCAGCATATGGGGGACTAGCGGGAGAACCGGGGAGCTGTTTTTT.

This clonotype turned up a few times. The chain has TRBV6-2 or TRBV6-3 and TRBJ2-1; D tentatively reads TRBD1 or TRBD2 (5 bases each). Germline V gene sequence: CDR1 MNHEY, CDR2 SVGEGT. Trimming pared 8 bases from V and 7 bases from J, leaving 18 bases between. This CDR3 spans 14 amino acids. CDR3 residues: CASDIGAWGNEQFF. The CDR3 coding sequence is TGTGCCAGCGATATAGGGGCGTGGGGGAATGAGCAGTTCTTC.

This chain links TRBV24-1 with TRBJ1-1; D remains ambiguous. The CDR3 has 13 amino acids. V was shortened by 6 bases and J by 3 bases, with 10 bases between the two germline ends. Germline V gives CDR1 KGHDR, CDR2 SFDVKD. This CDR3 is CATSSRQDTEAFF. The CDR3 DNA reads TGTGCCACCAGTTCGCGCCAGGACACTGAAGCTTTCTTT.

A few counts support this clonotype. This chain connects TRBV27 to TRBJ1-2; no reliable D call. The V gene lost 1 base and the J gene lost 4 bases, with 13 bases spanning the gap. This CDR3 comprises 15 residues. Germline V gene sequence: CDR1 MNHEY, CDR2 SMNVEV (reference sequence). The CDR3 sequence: CASSLLTARPYGYTF. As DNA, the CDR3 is TGTGCCAGCAGTTTATTAACAGCCCGTCCCTATGGCTACACCTTC.

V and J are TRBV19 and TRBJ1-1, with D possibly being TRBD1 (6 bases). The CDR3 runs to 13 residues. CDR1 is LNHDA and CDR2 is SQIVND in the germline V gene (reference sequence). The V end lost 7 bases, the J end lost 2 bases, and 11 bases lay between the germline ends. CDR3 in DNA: TGTGCCAGTAATCGGGGGACAAACACTGAAGCTTTCTTT. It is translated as CASNRGTNTEAFF.

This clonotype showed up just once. The CDR3 DNA reads TGCGCCAGCAGCCAAGTAGAAGGAGAGACCCAGTACTTC. Translation gives CASSQVEGETQYF. The V and J genes are TRBV4-1 and TRBJ2-5; D gene unclear. The CDR3 sequence is 13 residues long. The V end lost 1 base, the J end lost 4 bases, and 7 bases lay between the germline ends. Germline CDR1 is MGHRA and CDR2 is YSYEKL.

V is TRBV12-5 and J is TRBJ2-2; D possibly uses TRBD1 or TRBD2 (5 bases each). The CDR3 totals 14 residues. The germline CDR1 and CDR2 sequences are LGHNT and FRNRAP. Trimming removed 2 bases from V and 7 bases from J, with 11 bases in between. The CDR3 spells CASGLPGTGGELFF. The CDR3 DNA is TGTGCTAGTGGTTTGCCAGGGACCGGCGGGGAGCTGTTTTTT.

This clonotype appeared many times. CDR3 in amino acids: CASSSDPGAGGGGTQYF. As DNA, the CDR3 is TGTGCCAGCAGCTCCGACCCGGGAGCGGGAGGAGGGGGTACGCAGTATTTT. The chain recombines TRBV7-2 with TRBJ2-3; 9 bases align to TRBD2. Germline V gives CDR1 SGHTA, CDR2 FQGNSA. The CDR3 length is 17 residues. J lost 8 bases, V lost 4 bases, and 16 bases had no gene match.

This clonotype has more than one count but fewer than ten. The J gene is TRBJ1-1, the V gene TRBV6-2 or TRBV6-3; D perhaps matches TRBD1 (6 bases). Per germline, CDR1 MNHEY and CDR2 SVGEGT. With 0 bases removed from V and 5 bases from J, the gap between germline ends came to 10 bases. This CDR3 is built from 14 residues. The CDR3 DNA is TGTGCCAGCAGTTACTCGGTCGGGACAACTGAAGCTTTCTTT. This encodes CASSYSVGTTEAFF.

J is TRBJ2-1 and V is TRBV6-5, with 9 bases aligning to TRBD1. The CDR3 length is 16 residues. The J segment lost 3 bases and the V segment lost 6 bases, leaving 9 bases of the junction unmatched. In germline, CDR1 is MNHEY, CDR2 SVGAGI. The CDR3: CASRATGGAGYNEQFF. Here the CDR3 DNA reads TGTGCCAGCAGAGCAACAGGGGGCGCCGGCTACAATGAGCAGTTCTTC.

Here the CDR3 reads CASSPTGTANNEKLFF. The CDR3 nucleotides are TGTGCCAGCAGTCCTACCGGGACAGCCAATAATGAAAAACTGTTTTTT. The chain links TRBV28 to TRBJ1-4, with 7 bases fitting TRBD1. With 5 bases clipped from V and 4 bases from J, the junction kept 10 bases outside the gene matches. The CDR3 extends over 16 amino acids. From germline, CDR1 is MDHEN and CDR2 SYDVKM.

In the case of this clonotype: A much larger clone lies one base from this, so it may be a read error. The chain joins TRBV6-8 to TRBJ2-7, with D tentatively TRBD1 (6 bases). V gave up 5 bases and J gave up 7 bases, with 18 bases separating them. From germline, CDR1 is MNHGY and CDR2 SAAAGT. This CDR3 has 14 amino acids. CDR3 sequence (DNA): TGTGCCAGCAGTGTAGTACCAGGGCAGGGGGAGCAGTACTTC. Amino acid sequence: CASSVVPGQGEQYF.

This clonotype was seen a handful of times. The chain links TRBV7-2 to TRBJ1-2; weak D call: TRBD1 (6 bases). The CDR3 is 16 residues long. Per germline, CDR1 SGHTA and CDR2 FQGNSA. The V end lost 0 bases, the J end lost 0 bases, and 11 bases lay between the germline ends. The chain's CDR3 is CASSLAVGGSNYGYTF. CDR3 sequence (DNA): TGTGCCAGCAGCTTAGCAGTAGGGGGATCTAACTATGGCTACACCTTC.